This TCR beta chain originates from a study of blood T cell repertoires in COVID-19. Study-wide background: The United States, Italy and Spain were the sources of the acute and convalescent COVID-19 samples. Sample material is recorded as cDNA or gDNA derived from T cells, B-cell-depleted T cells, or PBMCs.

Study processing details: From reference gene primer amplification, estimates of nucleated cell counts were derived. The method was immunoSEQ multiplex PCR; TCRdb's version includes in-frame clones alone and lacks a portion of them. D and trimming come from the DNA, and the V and J calls and clone size come from that table. The table records about 95,000 clones, around 86% of them present only once. What was sequenced was peripheral blood. The sequence was obtained from a woman in her seventies with acute or convalescent COVID-19.

The CDR3 reads CASSDAESSDRSTDTQYF. For the CDR3, the DNA is TGTGCCAGCAGTGACGCGGAATCTAGCGACCGTAGCACAGATACGCAGTATTTT. This chain uses TRBV6-4 with TRBJ2-3; D possibly corresponds to TRBD2 (6 bases). The V end lost 2 bases, the J end lost 0 bases, and 18 bases lay between the germline ends. This CDR3 contains 18 residues. The V gene's germline CDR1 is MRHNA and CDR2 SNTAGT.